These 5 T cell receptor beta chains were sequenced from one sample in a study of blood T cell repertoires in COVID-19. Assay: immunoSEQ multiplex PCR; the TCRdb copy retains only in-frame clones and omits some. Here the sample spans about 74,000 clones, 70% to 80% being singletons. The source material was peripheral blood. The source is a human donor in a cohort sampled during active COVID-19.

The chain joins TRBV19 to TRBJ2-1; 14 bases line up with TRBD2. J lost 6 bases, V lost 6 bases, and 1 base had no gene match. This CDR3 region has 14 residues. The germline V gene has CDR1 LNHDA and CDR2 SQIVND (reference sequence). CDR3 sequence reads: CASRTSGGGNEQFF. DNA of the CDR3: TGTGCCAGTAGGACTAGCGGGGGGGGCAATGAGCAGTTCTTC.

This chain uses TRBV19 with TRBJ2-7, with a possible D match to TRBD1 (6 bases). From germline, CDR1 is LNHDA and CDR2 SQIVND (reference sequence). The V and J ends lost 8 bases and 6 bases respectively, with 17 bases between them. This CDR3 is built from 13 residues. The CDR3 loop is CASSTLTGFEQYF. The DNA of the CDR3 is TGTGCCAGTTCGACACTCACAGGGTTCGAGCAGTACTTC.

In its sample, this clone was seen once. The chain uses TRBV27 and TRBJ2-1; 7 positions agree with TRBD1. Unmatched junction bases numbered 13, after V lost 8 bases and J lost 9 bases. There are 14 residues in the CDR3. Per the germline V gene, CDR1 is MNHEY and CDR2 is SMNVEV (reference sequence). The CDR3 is CASSKTGLEAEQFF. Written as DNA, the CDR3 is TGTGCCAGCTCGAAGACAGGGCTTGAGGCTGAGCAGTTCTTC.

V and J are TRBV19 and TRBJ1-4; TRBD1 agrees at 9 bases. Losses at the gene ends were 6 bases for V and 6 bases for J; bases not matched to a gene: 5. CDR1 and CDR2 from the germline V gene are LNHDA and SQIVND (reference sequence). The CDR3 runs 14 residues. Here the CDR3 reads CASSRWDRDEKLFF. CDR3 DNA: TGTGCCAGTAGCCGCTGGGACAGGGATGAAAAACTGTTTTTT. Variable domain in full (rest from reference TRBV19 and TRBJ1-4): DGGITQSPKYLFRKEGQNVTLSCEQNLNHDAMYWYRQDPGQGLRLIYYSQIVNDFQKGDIAEGYSVSREKKESFPLTVTSAQKNPTAFYLCASSRWDRDEKLFFGSGTQLSVL.

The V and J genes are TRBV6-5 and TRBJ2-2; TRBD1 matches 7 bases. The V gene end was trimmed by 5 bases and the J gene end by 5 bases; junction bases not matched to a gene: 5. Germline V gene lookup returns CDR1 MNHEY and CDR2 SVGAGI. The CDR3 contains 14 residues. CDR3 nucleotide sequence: TGTGCCAGCAGTAGGTTACAGGGGACCGGGGAGCTGTTTTTT. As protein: CASSRLQGTGELFF.